This paragraph covers one TCR beta chain sequence. Via MiXCR, TCRdb re-called the 5' RACE reads, giving one row per CDR3 protein. The data contain 250,000 to 350,000 distinct CDR3 sequences, about 19% of them singletons. This entry comes from a study of CD8 T cells in ankylosing spondylitis. The CDR3 loop spans 20 amino acids. V dropped 6 bases and J dropped 0; count of bases not matched to a gene: 14. This rearrangement joins TRBV12-3 or TRBV12-4 to TRBJ2-6; TRBD2 agrees at 10 bases. Sequencing input: blood, either unsorted or a sorted T cell fraction (not recorded which). The source of this sequence is a male donor with ankylosing spondylitis or in good health (not recorded which). CDR3 in DNA: TGTGCCAGCAGCCCCAGACAGCGGGGGGGCCTCACCTCTGGGGCCAACGTCCTGACTTTC. Translating it yields CASSPRQRGGLTSGANVLTF.